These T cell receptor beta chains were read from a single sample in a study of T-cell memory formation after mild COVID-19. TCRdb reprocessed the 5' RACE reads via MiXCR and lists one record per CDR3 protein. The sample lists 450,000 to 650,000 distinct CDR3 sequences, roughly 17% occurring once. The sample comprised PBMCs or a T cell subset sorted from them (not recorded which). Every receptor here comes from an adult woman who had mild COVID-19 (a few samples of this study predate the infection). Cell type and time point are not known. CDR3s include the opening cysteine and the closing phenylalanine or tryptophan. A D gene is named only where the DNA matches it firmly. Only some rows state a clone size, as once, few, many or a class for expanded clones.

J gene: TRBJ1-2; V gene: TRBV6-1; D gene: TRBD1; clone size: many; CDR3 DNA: TGTGCCAGCAGGTCGACAGGGGGCTATGGCTACACCTTC; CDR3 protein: CASRSTGGYGYTF
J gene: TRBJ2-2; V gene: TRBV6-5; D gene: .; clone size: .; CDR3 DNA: TGTGCCAGCAAGGGGGACTTACCCGGGGAGCTGATTTTT; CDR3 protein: CASKGDLPGELIF
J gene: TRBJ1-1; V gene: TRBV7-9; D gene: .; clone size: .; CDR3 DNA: TGTGCCAGCAGCCCCCCGTCTGAAGCTTTCTTT; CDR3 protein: CASSPPSEAFF
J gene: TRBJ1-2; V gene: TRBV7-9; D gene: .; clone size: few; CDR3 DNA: TGTGCCAGCAGGCCATATGGGGGGCCGGATGGCTACACCTTC; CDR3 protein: CASRPYGGPDGYTF
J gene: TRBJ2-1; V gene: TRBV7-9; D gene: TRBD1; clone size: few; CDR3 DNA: TGTGCCAGCCGCCCGACAGGGGGAGGAAGCCATGAGCAGTTCTTC; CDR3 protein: CASRPTGGGSHEQFF
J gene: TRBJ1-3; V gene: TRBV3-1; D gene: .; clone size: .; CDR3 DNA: TGTGCCAGCAGCCCGAATGGCGGAAACACCATATATTTT; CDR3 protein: CASSPNGGNTIYF
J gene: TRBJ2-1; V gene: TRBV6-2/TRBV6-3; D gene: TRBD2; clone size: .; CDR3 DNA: TGTGCCACTCTATTAGCGGGAGATACCAATGAGCAGTTCTTC; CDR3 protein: CATLLAGDTNEQFF
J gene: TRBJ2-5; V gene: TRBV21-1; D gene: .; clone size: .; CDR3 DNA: TGTGCCAGCAGCACACTGGCCCAGTACTTC; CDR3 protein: CASSTLAQYF
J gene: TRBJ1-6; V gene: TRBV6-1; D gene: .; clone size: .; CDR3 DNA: TGTGCCAGTGGTCCGGGACGGGAGGCTTCACCCCTCCACTTT; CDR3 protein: CASGPGREASPLHF
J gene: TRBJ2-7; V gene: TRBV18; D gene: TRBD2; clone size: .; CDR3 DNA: TGTGCCAGCTCCCGACTAGCGCGAGAGCAGTACTTC; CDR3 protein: CASSRLAREQYF
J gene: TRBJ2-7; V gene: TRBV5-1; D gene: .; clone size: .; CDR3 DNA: TGCGCCAGCAGCGCCGGTCCGGTCAGCTACGAGCAGTACTTC; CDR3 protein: CASSAGPVSYEQYF
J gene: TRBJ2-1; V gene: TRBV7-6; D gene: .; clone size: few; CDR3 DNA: TGTGCCAGCAGCTTAGTCGTTCATGGTAGCGCGTACAATGAGCAGTTCTTC; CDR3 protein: CASSLVVHGSAYNEQFF
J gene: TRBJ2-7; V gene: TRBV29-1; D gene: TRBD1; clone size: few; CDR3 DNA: TGCAGCGTTGAAGATCTTCCGCCGACAGGGGGCTTCTACGAGCAGTACTTC; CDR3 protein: CSVEDLPPTGGFYEQYF
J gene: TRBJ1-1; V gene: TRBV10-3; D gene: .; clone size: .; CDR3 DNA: TGTGCCATCAGTGAGTCAGGTGGGATTGCGGCAGCTTTCTTT; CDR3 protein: CAISESGGIAAAFF
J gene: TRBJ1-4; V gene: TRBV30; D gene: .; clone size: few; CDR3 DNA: TGTGCCTGGAGTGTATGGGTAGGGGGGCATGAAAAACTGTTTTTT; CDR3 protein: CAWSVWVGGHEKLFF
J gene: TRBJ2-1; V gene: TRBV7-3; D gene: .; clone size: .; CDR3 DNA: TGTGCCAGCAGCACCGGACAATACAATGAGCAGTTCTTC; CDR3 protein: CASSTGQYNEQFF
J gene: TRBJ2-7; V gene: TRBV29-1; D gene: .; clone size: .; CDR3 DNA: TGCAGCGTTGAGGATGCCAGGGGCCGCTCCTACGAGCAGTACTTC; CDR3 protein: CSVEDARGRSYEQYF
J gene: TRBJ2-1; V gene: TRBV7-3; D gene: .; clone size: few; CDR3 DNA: TGTGCCAGCAGCTTAGGAGCATTCTTTCCGGGCTCCTACAATGAGCAGTTCTTC; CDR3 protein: CASSLGAFFPGSYNEQFF
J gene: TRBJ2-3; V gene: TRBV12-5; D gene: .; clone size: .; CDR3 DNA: TGTGCTAGTGGTTTACTAGCTAGCACAGATACGCAGTATTTT; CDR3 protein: CASGLLASTDTQYF
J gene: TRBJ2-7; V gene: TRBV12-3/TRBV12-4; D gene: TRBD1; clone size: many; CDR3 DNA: TGTGCCAGCAGTTGGACAGGGGGGGAGCAGTACTTC; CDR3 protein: CASSWTGGEQYF
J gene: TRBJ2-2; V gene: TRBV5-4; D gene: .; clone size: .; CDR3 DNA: TGTGCCAGCTGGGTGTTTAGGACCGGGGAGCTGTTTTTT; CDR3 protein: CASWVFRTGELFF
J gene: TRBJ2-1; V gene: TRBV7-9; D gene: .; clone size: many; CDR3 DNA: TGTGCCAGCAGCCCCTCCTACAATGAGCAGTTCTTC; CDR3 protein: CASSPSYNEQFF
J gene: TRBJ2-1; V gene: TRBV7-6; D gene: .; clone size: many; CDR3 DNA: TGTGCCAGCAGCTTAGATACGGGAACCTACAATGAGCAGTTCTTC; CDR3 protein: CASSLDTGTYNEQFF
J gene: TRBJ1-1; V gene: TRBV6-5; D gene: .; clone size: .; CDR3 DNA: TGTGCCAGCAGTTACTCCCCAGGGGCTAATACTGAAGCTTTCTTT; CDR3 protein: CASSYSPGANTEAFF
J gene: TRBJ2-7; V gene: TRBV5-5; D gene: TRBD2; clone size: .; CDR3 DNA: TGTGCCAGCAGCTCAGCCAGGACCGGGACTAGTGTCTTTGTTGGCTACGAGCAGTACTTC; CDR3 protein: CASSSARTGTSVFVGYEQYF
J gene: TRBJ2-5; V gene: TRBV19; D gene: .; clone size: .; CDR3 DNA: TGTGCCAGTAGTTTCCGGGACGGCGCCCAGACCCAGTACTTC; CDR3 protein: CASSFRDGAQTQYF
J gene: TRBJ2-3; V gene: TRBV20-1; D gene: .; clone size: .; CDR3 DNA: TGCAGTGCTAGGGACGGGGAGCCTAGCACAGATACGCAGTATTTT; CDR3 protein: CSARDGEPSTDTQYF
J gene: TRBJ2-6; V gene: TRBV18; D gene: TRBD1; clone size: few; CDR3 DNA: TGTGCCAGCTCACCAAACAGGGGATCCTCTGGGGCCAACGTCCTGACTTTC; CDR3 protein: CASSPNRGSSGANVLTF
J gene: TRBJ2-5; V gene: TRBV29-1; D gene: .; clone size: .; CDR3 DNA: TGCAGCGTTGGAAGCGGAAGGGGGGACGAGACCCAGTACTTC; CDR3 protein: CSVGSGRGDETQYF
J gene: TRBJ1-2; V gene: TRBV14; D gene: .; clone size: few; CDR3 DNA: TGTGCCAGCAGCCAAGAACCGGCTGGCTATGGCTACACCTTC; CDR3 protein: CASSQEPAGYGYTF
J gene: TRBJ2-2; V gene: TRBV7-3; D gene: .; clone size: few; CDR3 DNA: TGTGCCAGCAGCCCGGGATCCGGGGAGCTGTTTTTT; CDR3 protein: CASSPGSGELFF
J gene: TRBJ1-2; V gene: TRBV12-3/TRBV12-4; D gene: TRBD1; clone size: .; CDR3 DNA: TGTGCCAGCAGTTCGGACAGGGGGACGTATGGCTACACCTTC; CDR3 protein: CASSSDRGTYGYTF
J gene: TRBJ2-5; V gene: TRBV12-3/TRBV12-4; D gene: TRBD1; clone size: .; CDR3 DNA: TGTGCCAGCAGCCAGGGGGCCCCGGAGACCCAGTACTTC; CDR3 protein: CASSQGAPETQYF
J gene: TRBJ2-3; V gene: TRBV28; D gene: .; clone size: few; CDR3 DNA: TGTGCCAGCAGTGGGGACCAAACAGATACGCAGTATTTT; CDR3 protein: CASSGDQTDTQYF
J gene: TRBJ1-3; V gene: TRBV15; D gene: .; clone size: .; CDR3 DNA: TGTGCCACCAGCAGAGATCTGTCCGAGGGAAACACCATATATTTT; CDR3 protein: CATSRDLSEGNTIYF
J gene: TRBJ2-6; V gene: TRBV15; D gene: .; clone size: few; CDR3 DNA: TGTGCCACCAGCACCCACTCTGGGGCCAACGTCCTGACTTTC; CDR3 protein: CATSTHSGANVLTF
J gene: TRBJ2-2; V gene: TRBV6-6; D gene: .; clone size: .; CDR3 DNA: TGTGCCAGCAATGGAGGTAGTAGCCTGGACACCGGGGAGCTGTTTTTT; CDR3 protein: CASNGGSSLDTGELFF
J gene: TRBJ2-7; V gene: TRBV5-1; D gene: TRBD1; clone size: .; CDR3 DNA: TGCGCCAGCAGCTTGGACAGGGGTTGGTCCTACGAGCAGTACTTC; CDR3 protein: CASSLDRGWSYEQYF
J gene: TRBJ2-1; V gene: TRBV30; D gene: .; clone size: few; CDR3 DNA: TGTGCCTGGAGTGTAACGGGTGGTGAGCAGTTCTTC; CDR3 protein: CAWSVTGGEQFF
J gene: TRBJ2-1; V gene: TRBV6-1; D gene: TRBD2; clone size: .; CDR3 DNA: TGTGCCAGCGGCGGACTAGCGGGGGGGTCGTACAATGAGCAGTTCTTC; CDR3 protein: CASGGLAGGSYNEQFF
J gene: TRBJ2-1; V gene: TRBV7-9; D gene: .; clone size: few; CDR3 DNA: TGTGCCAGCAGCTTGAAGCAGTTCTTC; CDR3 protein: CASSLKQFF
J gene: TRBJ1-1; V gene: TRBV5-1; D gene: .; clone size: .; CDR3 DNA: TGCGCCAGCAGCTTGGCGTACGGGGCAGGGGCCACTGAAGCTTTCTTT; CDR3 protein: CASSLAYGAGATEAFF
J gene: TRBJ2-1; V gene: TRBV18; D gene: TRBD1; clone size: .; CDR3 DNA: TGTGCCAGCTCATTGGGACAGGCGTTGGGTGAGCAGTTCTTC; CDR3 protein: CASSLGQALGEQFF
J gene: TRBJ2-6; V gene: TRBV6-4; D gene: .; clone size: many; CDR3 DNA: TGTGCCAGCAGTGACACCCAGTCTGGGGCCAACGTCCTGACTTTC; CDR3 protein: CASSDTQSGANVLTF
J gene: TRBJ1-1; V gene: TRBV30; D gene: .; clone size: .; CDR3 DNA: TGTGCCTGGAGGGGGAGACAAGGGGGCACTGAAGCTTTCTTT; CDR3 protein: CAWRGRQGGTEAFF
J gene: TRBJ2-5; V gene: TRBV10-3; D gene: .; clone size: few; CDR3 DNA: TGTGCCACCAAAGGCGGGCTAGCAGATAAAGAGACCCAGTACTTC; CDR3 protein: CATKGGLADKETQYF
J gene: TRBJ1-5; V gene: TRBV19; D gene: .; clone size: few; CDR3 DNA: TGTGCCAGTAGTATATTCGGGAGCAATCAGCCCCAGCATTTT; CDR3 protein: CASSIFGSNQPQHF
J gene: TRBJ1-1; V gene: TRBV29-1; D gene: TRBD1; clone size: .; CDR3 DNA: TGCAGCGTTGACGGGACAGGTGGCATGAACACTGAAGCTTTCTTT; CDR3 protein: CSVDGTGGMNTEAFF